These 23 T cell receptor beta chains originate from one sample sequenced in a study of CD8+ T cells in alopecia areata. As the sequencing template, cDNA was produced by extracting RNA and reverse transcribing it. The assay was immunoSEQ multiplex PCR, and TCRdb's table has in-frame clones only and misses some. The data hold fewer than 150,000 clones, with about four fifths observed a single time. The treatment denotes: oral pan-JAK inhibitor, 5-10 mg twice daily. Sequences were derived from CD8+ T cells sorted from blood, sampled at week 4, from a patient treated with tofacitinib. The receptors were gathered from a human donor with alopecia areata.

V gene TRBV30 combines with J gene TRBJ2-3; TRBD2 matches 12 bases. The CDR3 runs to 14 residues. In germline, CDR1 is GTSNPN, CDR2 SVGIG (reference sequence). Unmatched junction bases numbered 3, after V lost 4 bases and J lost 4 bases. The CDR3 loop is CAWTSGGGSDTQYF. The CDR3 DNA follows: TGTGCCTGGACTAGCGGGGGGGGATCAGATACGCAGTATTTT.

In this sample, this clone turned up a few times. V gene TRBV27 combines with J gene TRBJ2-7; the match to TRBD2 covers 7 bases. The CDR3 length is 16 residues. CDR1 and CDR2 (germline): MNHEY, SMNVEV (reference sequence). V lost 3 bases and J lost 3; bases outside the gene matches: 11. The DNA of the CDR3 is TGTGCCAGCAGTTTGTCCGGGGGGAGCTCATTCTACGAGCAGTACTTC. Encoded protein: CASSLSGGSSFYEQYF.

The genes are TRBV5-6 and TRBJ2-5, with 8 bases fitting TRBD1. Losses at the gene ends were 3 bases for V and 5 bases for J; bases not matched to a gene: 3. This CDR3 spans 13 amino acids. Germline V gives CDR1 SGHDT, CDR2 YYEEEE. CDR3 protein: CASSSTGVETQYF. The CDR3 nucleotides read TGTGCCAGCAGCTCGACAGGGGTGGAGACCCAGTACTTC.

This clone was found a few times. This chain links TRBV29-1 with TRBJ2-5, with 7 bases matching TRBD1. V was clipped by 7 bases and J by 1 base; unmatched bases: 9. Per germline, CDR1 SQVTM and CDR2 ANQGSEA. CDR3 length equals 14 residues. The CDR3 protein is CSGGTGELQETQYF. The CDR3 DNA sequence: TGCAGCGGGGGAACAGGGGAACTCCAAGAGACCCAGTACTTC.

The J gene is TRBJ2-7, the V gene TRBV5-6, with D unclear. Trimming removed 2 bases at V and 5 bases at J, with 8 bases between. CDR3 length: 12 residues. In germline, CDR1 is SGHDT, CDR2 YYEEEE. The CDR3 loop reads CASSFAWDEQYF. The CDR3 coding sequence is TGTGCCAGCAGCTTTGCCTGGGACGAGCAGTACTTC.

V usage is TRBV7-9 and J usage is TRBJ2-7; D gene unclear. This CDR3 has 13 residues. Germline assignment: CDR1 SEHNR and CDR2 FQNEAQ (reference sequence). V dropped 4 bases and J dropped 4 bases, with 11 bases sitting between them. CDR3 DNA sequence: TGTGCCAGCAGCTCCCGACCCGTTTACGAGCAGTACTTC. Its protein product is CASSSRPVYEQYF.

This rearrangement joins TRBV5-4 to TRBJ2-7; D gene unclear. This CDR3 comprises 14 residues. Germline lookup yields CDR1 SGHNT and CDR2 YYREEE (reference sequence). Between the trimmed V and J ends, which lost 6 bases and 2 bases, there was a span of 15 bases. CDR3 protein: CASNSLVRPYEQYF. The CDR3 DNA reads TGTGCCAGCAACAGTTTGGTAAGACCCTACGAGCAGTACTTC. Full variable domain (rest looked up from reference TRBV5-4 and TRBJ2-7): ETGVTQSPTHLIKTRGQQVTLRCSSQSGHNTVSWYQQALGQGPQFIFQYYREEENGRGNFPPRFSGLQFPNYSSELNVNALELDDSALYLCASNSLVRPYEQYFGPGTRLTVT.

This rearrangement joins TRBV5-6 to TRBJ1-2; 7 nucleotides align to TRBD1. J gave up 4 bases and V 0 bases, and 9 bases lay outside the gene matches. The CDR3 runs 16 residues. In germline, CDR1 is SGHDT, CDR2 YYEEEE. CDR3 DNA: TGTGCCAGCAGCTTGGGTCCCCAGGGGGGGATCTATGGCTACACCTTC. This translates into CASSLGPQGGIYGYTF. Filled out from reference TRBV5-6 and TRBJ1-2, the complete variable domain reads DAGVTQSPTHLIKTRGQQVTLRCSPKSGHDTVSWYQQALGQGPQFIFQYYEEEERQRGNFPDRFSGHQFPNYSSELNVNALLLGDSALYLCASSLGPQGGIYGYTFGSGTRLTVV.

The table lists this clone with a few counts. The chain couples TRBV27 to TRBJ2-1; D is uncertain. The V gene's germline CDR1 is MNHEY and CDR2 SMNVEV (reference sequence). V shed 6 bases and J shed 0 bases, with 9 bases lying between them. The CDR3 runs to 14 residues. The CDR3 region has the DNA TGTGCCAGCAGATATCAGAGCTCCTACAATGAGCAGTTCTTC. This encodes CASRYQSSYNEQFF.

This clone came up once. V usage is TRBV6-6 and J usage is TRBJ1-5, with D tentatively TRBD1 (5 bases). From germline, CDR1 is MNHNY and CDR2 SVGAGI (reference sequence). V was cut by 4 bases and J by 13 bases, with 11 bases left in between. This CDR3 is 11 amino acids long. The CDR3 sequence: CASSSGTSQHF. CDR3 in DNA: TGTGCCAGCAGTTCCGGGACTTCACAGCATTTT.

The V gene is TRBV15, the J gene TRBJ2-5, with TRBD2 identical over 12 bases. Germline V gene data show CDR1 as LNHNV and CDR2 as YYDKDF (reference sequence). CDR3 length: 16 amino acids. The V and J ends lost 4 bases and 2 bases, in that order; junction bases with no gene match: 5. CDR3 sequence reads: CATSTTSGGRQETQYF. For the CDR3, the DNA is TGTGCCACCAGCACCACTAGCGGGGGGAGACAAGAGACCCAGTACTTC.

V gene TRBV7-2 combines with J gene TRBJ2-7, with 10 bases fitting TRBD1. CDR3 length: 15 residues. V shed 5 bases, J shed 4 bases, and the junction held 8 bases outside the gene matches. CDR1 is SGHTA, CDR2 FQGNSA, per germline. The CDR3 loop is CASSPTDRGGYEQYF. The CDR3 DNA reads TGTGCCAGCAGCCCTACGGACAGGGGGGGATACGAGCAGTACTTC. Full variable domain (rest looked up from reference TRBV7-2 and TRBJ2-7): GAGVSQSPSNKVTEKGKDVELRCDPISGHTALYWYRQSLGQGLEFLIYFQGNSAPDKSGLPSDRFSAERTGGSVSTLTIQRTQQEDSAVYLCASSPTDRGGYEQYFGPGTRLTVT.

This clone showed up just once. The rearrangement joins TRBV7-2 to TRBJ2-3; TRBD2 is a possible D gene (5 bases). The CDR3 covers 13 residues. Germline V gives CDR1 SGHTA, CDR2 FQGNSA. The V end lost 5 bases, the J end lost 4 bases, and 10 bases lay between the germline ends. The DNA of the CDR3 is TGTGCCAGCAGCCGTTGGGGAGCAGATACGCAGTATTTT. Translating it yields CASSRWGADTQYF.

Here the CDR3 DNA reads TGTGCCAGCAGCTACCCAGCGGTGCCTGAAGCTTTCTTT. Its protein is CASSYPAVPEAFF. This rearrangement joins TRBV7-9 to TRBJ1-1; no clear D gene. Germline V gene lookup returns CDR1 SEHNR and CDR2 FQNEAQ (reference sequence). The CDR3 consists of 13 residues. The V gene lost 4 bases and the J gene lost 6 bases, with 12 bases spanning the gap.

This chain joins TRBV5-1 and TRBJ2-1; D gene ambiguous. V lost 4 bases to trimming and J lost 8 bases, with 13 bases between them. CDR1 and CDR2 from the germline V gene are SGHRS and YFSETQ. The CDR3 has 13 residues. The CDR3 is CASSPPFMHEQFF. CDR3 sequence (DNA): TGCGCCAGCAGCCCACCCTTCATGCATGAGCAGTTCTTC.

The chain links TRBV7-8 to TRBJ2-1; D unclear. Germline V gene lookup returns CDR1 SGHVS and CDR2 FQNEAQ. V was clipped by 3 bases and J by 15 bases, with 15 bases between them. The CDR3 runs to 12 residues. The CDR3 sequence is CASSFVPRFLFF. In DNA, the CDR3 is TGTGCCAGCAGCTTTGTCCCCCGCTTCTTGTTCTTC. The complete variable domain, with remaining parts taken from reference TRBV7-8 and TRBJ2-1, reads GAGVSQSPRYKVAKRGQDVALRCDPISGHVSLFWYQQALGQGPEFLTYFQNEAQLDKSGLPSDRFFAERPEGSVSTLKIQRTQQEDSAVYLCASSFVPRFLFFGPGTRLTVL.

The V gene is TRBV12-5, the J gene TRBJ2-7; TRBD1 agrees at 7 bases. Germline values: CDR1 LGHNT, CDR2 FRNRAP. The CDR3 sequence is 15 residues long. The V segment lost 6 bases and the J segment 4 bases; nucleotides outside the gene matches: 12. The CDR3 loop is CASGMGPGQYYEQYF. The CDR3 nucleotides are TGTGCTAGTGGGATGGGTCCGGGACAGTATTACGAGCAGTACTTC.

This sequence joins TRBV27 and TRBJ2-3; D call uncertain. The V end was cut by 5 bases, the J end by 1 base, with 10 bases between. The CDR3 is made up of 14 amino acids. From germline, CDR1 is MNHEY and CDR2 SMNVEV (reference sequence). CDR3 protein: CASSPQSGTDTQYF. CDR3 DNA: TGTGCCAGCAGTCCCCAGTCCGGCACAGATACGCAGTATTTT.

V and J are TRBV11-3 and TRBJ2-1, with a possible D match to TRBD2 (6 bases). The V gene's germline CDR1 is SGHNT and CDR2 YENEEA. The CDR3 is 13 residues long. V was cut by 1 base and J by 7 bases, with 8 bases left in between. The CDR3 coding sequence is TGTGCCAGCAGCTTAGCGGGGGTTAATGAGCAGTTCTTC. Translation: CASSLAGVNEQFF.

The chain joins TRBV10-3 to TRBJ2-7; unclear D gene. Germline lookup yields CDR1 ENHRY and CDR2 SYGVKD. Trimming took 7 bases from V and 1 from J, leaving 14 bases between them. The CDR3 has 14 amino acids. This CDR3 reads CAIKEDGDSYEQYF. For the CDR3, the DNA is TGTGCCATCAAAGAGGACGGTGATTCCTACGAGCAGTACTTC.

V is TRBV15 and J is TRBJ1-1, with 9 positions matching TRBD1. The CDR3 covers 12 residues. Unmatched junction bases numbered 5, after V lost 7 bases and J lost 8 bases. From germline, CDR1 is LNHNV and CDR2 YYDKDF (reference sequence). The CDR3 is CATTLGTGEAFF. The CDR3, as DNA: TGTGCCACCACCCTAGGGACAGGGGAAGCTTTCTTT.

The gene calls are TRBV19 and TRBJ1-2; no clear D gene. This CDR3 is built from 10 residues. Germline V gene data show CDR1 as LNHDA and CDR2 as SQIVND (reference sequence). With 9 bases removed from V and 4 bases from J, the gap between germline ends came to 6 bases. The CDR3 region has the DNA TGTGCCAGCGAGAGCTATGGCTACACCTTC. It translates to CASESYGYTF.

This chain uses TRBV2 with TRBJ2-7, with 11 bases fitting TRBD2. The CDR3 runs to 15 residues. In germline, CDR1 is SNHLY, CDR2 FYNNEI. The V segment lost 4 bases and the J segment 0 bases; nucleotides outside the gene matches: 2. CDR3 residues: CASSVAGGTSYEQYF. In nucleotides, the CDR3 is TGTGCCAGCAGTGTAGCGGGGGGGACCTCCTACGAGCAGTACTTC.